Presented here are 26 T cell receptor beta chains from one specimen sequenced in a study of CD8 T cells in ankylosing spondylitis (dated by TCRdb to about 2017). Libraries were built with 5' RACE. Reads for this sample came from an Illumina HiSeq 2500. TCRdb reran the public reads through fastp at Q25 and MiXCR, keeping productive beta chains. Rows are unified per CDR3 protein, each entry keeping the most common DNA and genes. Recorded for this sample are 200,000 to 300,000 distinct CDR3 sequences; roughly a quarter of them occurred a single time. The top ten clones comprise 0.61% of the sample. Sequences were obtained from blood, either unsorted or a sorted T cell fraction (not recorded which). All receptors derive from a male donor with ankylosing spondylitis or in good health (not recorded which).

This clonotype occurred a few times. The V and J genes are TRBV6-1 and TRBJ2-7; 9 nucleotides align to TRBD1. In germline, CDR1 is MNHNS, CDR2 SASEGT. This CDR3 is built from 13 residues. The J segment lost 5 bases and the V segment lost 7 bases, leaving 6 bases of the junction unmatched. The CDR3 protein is CASKGTGLDEQYF. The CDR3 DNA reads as TGTGCCAGCAAGGGGACAGGGCTCGACGAGCAGTACTTC.

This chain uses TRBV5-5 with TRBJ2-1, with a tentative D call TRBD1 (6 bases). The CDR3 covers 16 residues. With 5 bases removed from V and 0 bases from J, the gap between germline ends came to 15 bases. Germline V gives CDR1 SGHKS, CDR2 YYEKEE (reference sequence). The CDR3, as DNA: TGTGCCAGCAGGCTGACAGGTCTGCCCTCCTACAATGAGCAGTTCTTC. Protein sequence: CASRLTGLPSYNEQFF.

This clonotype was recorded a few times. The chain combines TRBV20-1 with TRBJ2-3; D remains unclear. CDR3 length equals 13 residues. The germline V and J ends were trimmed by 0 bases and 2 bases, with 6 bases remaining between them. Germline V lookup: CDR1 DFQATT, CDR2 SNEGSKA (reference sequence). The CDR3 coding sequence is TGCAGTGCTAGAGAGGTTAACACAGATACGCAGTATTTT. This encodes CSAREVNTDTQYF.

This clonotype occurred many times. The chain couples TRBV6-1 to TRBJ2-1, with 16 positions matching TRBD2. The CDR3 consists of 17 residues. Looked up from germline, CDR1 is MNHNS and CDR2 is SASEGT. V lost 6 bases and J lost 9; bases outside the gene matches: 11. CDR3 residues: CASRPGTSGGAPGEQFF. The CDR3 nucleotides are TGTGCCAGCAGACCCGGGACTAGCGGGGGGGCCCCTGGTGAGCAGTTCTTC.

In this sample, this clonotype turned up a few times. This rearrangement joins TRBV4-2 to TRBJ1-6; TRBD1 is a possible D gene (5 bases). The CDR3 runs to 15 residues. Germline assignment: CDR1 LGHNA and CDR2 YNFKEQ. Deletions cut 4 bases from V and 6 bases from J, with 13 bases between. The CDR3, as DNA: TGTGCCAGCAGCCGTCCGGGACCCACTAATTCACCCCTCCACTTT. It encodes CASSRPGPTNSPLHF.

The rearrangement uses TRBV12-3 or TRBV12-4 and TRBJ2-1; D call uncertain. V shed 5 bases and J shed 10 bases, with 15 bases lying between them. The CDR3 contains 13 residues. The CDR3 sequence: CASSASRMEEQFF. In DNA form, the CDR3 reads TGTGCCAGCAGTGCCTCCCGGATGGAGGAGCAGTTCTTC.

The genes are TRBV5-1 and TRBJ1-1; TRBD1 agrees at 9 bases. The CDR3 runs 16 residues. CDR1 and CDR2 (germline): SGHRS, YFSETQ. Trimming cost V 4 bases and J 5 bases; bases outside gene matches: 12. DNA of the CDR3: TGCGCCAGCAGCAAAGGGACAGGGAAAATAAGGACTGAAGCTTTCTTT. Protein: CASSKGTGKIRTEAFF.

The CDR3 DNA sequence: TGTGCCAGCAGCGCGGGACAGGGGGCGACGAACACTGAAGCTTTCTTT. Protein: CASSAGQGATNTEAFF. V is TRBV11-3 and J is TRBJ1-1; TRBD1 matches 12 bases. Germline trimming cut 5 bases from V and 1 base from J; bases unmatched to any gene: 5. This CDR3 has 16 residues. The germline V gene encodes CDR1 SGHNT and CDR2 YENEEA.

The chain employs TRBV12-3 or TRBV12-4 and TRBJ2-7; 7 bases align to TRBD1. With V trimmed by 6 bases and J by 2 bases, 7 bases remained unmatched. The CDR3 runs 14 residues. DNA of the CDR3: TGTGCCAGCAGACCTACAGGGGTTACCTACGAGCAGTACTTC. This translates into CASRPTGVTYEQYF.

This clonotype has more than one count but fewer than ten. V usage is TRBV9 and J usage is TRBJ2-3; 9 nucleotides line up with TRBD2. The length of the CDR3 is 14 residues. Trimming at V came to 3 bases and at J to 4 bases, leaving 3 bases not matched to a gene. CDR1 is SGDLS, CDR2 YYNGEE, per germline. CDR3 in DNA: TGTGCCAGCAGCGCGGGACTAGCCTCAGATACGCAGTATTTT. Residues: CASSAGLASDTQYF.

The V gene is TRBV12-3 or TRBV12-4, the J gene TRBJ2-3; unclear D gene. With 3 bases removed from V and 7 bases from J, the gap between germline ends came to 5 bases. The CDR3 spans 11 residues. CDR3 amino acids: CASSLRNTQYF. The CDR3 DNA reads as TGTGCCAGCAGTTTGCGGAATACGCAGTATTTT.

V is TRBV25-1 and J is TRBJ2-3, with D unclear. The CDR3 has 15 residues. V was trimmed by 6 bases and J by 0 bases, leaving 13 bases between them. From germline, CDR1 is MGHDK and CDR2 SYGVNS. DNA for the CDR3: TGTGCCAGCAGGGAGAGAACCAGTAGCACAGATACGCAGTATTTT. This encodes CASRERTSSTDTQYF.

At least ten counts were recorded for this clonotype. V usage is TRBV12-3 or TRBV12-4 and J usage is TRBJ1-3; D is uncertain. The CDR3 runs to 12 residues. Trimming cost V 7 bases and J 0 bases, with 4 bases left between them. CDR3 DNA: TGTGCCAGCACAAGCTCTGGAAACACCATATATTTT. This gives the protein CASTSSGNTIYF.

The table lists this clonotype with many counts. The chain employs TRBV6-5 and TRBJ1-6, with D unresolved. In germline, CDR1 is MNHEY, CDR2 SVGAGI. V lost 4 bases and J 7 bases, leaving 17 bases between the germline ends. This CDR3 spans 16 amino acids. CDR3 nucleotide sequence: TGTGCCAGCAGTTCCCTAACCAGTTCGAGGAATTCACCCCTCCACTTT. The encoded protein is CASSSLTSSRNSPLHF.

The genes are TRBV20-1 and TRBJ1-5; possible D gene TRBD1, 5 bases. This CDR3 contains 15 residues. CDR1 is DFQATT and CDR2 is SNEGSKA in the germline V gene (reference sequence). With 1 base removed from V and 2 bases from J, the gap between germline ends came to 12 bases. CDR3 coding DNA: TGCAGTGCTAGAGGAGGCGGGGGAGGCAATCAGCCCCAGCATTTT. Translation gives CSARGGGGGNQPQHF.

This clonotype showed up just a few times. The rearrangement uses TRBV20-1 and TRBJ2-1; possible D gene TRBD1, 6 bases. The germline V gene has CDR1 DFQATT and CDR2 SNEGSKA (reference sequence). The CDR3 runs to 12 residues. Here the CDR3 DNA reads TGCAGCACCCCTCATGGGGGCTATGAGCAGTTCTTC. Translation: CSTPHGGYEQFF.

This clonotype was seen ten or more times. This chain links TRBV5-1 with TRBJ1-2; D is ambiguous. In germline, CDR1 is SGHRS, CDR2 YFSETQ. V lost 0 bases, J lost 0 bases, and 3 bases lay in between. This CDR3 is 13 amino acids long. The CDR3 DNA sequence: TGCGCCAGCAGCTTGGGGTCTAACTATGGCTACACCTTC. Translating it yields CASSLGSNYGYTF.

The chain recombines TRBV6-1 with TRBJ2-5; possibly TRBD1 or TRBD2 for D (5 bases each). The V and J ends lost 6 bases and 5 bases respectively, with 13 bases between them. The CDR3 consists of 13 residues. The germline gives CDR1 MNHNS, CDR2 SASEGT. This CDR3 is CASRTGLGETQYF. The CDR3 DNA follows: TGTGCCAGCAGAACGGGGCTGGGTGAGACCCAGTACTTC.

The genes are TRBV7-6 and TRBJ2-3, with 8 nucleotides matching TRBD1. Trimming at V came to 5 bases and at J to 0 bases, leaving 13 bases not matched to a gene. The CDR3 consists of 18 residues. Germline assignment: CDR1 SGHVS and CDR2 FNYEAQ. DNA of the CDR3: TGTGCCAGCAGCCTACTCCCCGCGCAGGGGGCGAGCACAGATACGCAGTATTTT. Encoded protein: CASSLLPAQGASTDTQYF.

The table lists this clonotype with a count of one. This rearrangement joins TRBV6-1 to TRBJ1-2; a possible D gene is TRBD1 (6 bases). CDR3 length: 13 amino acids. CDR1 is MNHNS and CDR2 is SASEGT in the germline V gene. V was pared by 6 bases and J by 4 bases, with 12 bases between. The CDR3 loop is CASRTTGSYGYTF. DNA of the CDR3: TGTGCCAGCAGGACCACAGGGTCCTATGGCTACACCTTC.

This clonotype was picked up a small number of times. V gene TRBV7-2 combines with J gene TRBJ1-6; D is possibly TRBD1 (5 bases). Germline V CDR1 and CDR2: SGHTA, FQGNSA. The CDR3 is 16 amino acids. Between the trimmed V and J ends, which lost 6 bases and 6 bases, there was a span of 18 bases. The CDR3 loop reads CASRPPGTASNSPLHF. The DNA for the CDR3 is TGTGCCAGCAGGCCCCCCGGGACGGCAAGTAATTCACCCCTCCACTTT.

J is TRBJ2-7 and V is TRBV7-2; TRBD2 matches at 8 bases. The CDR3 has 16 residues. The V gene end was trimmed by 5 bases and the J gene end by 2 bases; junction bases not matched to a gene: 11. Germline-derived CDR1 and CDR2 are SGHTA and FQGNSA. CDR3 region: CASSHALAAGPYEQYF. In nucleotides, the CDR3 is TGTGCCAGCAGCCACGCACTAGCGGCGGGGCCCTACGAGCAGTACTTC.

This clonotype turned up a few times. Written as DNA, the CDR3 is TGCAGTGCCGGGACAGGGGGCCCAAATTCACCCCTCCACTTT. It encodes CSAGTGGPNSPLHF. V is TRBV20-1 and J is TRBJ1-6; 12 positions match TRBD1. The V gene's germline CDR1 is DFQATT and CDR2 SNEGSKA (reference sequence). This CDR3 is built from 14 residues. V gave up 6 bases and J gave up 7 bases; unmatched junction bases: 4.

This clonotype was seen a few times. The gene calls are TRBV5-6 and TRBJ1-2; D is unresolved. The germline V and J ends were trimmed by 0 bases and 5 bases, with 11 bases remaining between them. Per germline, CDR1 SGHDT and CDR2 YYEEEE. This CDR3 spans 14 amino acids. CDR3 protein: CASSLAGDLYGYTF. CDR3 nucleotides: TGTGCCAGCAGCTTGGCCGGTGACCTATATGGCTACACCTTC.

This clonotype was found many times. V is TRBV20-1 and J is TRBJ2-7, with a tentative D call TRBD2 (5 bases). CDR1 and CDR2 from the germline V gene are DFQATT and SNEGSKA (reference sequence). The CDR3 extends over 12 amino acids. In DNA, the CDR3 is TGCAACCTTGAGGCAGTGAGCGGCGAGCAGTACTTC. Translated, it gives CNLEAVSGEQYF.

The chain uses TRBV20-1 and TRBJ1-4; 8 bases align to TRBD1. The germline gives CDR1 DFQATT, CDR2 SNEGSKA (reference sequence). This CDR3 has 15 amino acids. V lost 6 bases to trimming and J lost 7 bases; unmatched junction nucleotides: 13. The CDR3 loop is CSAFQSTGGGEKLFF. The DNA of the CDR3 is TGCAGTGCCTTTCAATCCACAGGGGGTGGTGAAAAACTGTTTTTT.